This entry features one T cell receptor (beta chain) sequence. Its antigen is not identified. The data were taken from a study of T-cell memory formation after mild COVID-19. On the study more broadly: TCR clusters showed largely donor specificity.

Study-level results: Contracting clones from day 15 to 85 had balanced CD4/CD8; later expanders favoured CD4+. The second-wave clones peaking on day 37 were not confirmed as SARS-CoV-2-specific. Contracting CD4+ clones sat mainly in CM and EM; CD8+ in EMRA.

TCRdb analysed the 5' RACE reads with MiXCR anew, one entry per CDR3 protein. The table records 540,000 or so distinct CDR3 sequences, roughly 22% of them present only once. Material: PBMCs or a T cell subset sorted from them (not recorded which). This TCR derives from an adult woman who had mild COVID-19 (a few samples of this study predate the infection). Cell type and time point are not known.

The CDR3 region has the DNA TGTGCCAGCAGCGACCTCGGCGGGAGACAGGCAGATACGCAGTATTTT. Its translation: CASSDLGGRQADTQYF. V usage is TRBV9 and J usage is TRBJ2-3, with D perhaps matching TRBD2 (7 bases). The CDR3 totals 16 residues. V lost 3 bases, J lost 4 bases, and 18 bases lay in between. Germline V gene lookup returns CDR1 SGDLS and CDR2 YYNGEE.